This TCR beta chain was retrieved from a study of esophageal squamous cell carcinoma under preoperative chemotherapy. Notes on the study in general: Peripheral T cells migrating into the tumor appeared to partly supply post-treatment tumor-infiltrating lymphocytes. Peripheral T cells showed a significant TCR diversity increase after chemotherapy, unlike tumor-infiltrating lymphocytes.

The germline V gene has CDR1 MNHNS and CDR2 SASEGT. Trimming took off 8 bases at V and 2 bases at J, with 15 bases between the two ends. There are 14 residues in the CDR3. Described time point: before preoperative PTX-NDP chemotherapy. In its sample, this clonotype was seen many times. The antigen is undetermined. TCRdb re-derived calls from the PCR reads in MiXCR, one entry per CDR3 protein. The sample lists about 30,000 distinct CDR3 sequences, roughly 52% occurring once. This chain links TRBV6-1 with TRBJ2-5; tentatively, D is TRBD2 (6 bases). The sample here was taken from a patient given preoperative chemotherapy. This sequence originates from a human donor with esophageal squamous cell carcinoma. The donor label of this sample is uncertain. CDR3 nucleotides: TGTGCCAGCGGCTTGTCCGGGGGACAAGAGACCCAGTACTTC. Protein product: CASGLSGGQETQYF.